This is a list of T cell receptor beta chains from one sample in a study of cytomegalovirus exposure and HLA in healthy donors. Only in-frame clones appear in the TCRdb table, and some are missing; sequencing was by immunoSEQ multiplex PCR. The data show some 56,000 clones, over 70% seen once. Input material: PBMCs. The receptors here all came from a woman aged 40 to 50 in good health and CMV-seronegative. Each CDR3 is given with its conserved first and last residue. D genes are given only for firm matches. A row's size may be missing; if present it is once, few, many or a size class.

-,TRBD1,TRBJ2-3,TRBV28,TGTGCCAGCAGTGAACAGGGGCCCCGCACAGATACGCAGTATTTT,CASSEQGPRTDTQYF
-,TRBD1,TRBJ2-5,TRBV5-1,TGCGCCAGCAGCGGGACAGGGGGTAATCAAGAGACCCAGTACTTC,CASSGTGGNQETQYF
-,-,TRBJ2-1,TRBV6-1,TGTGCCAGCAGTGGTCCGAGAGGTACCTTATATAGTGAGCAGTTCTTC,CASSGPRGTLYSEQFF
few,-,TRBJ1-4,TRBV7-9,TGTGCCAGCAGCCCACGGGCCAGGGTCTCGGAAAAACTGTTTTTT,CASSPRARVSEKLFF
few,-,TRBJ1-2,TRBV21-1,TGTGCCAGCAGCAAACGGACACGCGACTATGGCTACACCTTC,CASSKRTRDYGYTF
-,TRBD2,TRBJ2-7,TRBV4-3,TGCGCCAGCAGCCAAGGACTAGCGGGGAACTACGAGCAGTACTTC,CASSQGLAGNYEQYF
-,-,TRBJ2-1,TRBV28,TGTGCCAGCTACGGGAGACACAATGAGCAGTTCTTC,CASYGRHNEQFF
-,TRBD1,TRBJ1-1,TRBV25-1,TGTGCCAGCAGTAGGCGACAGGGGAACACTGAAGCTTTCTTT,CASSRRQGNTEAFF
-,TRBD1,TRBJ1-5,TRBV7-9,TGTTCCAGCAGCTTAGCAACGGGACAGGGCGGTCAGCCCCAGCATTTT,CSSSLATGQGGQPQHF
-,TRBD2,TRBJ2-1,TRBV9,TGTGCCAGCAGCGTATTGGCTGCGGGAGTGAGTAATGAGCAGTTCTTC,CASSVLAAGVSNEQFF
few,TRBD1,TRBJ1-1,TRBV28,TGTGCCAGCAGTCCCATCGTACAGGGGCGGACTGAAGCTTTCTTT,CASSPIVQGRTEAFF
-,-,TRBJ2-2,TRBV7-6,TGTGCCAGCAGCCGGGGTACCGGGGAGCTGTTTTTT,CASSRGTGELFF
-,TRBD2,TRBJ2-2,TRBV30,TGTGCCGGACTAGCGGGAGGTCCCCTCGGCCCGAACACCGGGGAGCTGTTTTTT,CAGLAGGPLGPNTGELFF
-,TRBD2,TRBJ2-1,TRBV11-2,TGTGCCAGCAGTCGGAATAGCGGGTTCAGGTATGAGCAGTTCTTC,CASSRNSGFRYEQFF
-,-,TRBJ2-5,TRBV5-1,TGCGCCAGCAGCTTGAAGCAGGGAGGAGAGACCCAGTACTTC,CASSLKQGGETQYF
-,TRBD1,TRBJ1-1,TRBV18,TGTGCCAGCTCACCAGCGACAGGGGAGGCCACTGAAGCTTTCTTT,CASSPATGEATEAFF
-,-,TRBJ1-2,TRBV30,TGTGCCTGGAGGGCCGGAGCAGGGGTTAACTATGGCTACACCTTC,CAWRAGAGVNYGYTF
-,TRBD1,TRBJ1-4,TRBV10-3,TGTGCCACCCAGGGGGCGCGGAATGAAAAACTGTTTTTT,CATQGARNEKLFF
-,-,TRBJ1-2,TRBV9,TGTGCCAGCAGCACACCATCTAACTATGGCTACACCTTC,CASSTPSNYGYTF
-,TRBD1,TRBJ2-5,TRBV7-2,TGTGCCAGCAGCTCGGGACAGGGCCAAGAGACCCAGTACTTC,CASSSGQGQETQYF
-,TRBD2,TRBJ2-1,TRBV19,TGTGCCAGTAGTATAAGGGCTAGCGGGAGCTCCTACAATGAGCAGTTCTTC,CASSIRASGSSYNEQFF
-,-,TRBJ2-3,TRBV19,TGTGCCAGTAGTCCCTGGACAGCCTTCACAGATACGCAGTATTTT,CASSPWTAFTDTQYF
-,TRBD2,TRBJ2-7,TRBV2,TGTGCCTACCGAAGGGAGGGCTACGAGCAGTACTTC,CAYRREGYEQYF
-,TRBD1,TRBJ1-2,TRBV15,TGTGCCACCAGCAGAGGGGGGACAGGGGACACTTCGGTCTATGGCTACACCTTC,CATSRGGTGDTSVYGYTF
-,-,TRBJ1-5,TRBV10-3,-,CAISERSGVGTGAKGGHF
-,-,TRBJ2-1,TRBV28,TGTGCCAGCAGCTCTGAGAATGAGCAGTTCTTC,CASSSENEQFF
-,TRBD1,TRBJ2-1,TRBV14,TGTGCCAGCAGCCAAGGAGGGACAGCTCCTCTTAATGAGCAGTTCTTC,CASSQGGTAPLNEQFF
-,TRBD2,TRBJ2-1,TRBV27,TGTGCCAGCAGTTTAATCAGCGGGAGGTTAAATGAGCAGTTCTTC,CASSLISGRLNEQFF